This TCR beta chain was sequenced for a study of identical twins. Study-wide points: The models systematically underestimated how much out-of-frame TCR alpha was shared in monozygotic twins. Memory repertoires lacked the insertion deficit that abundant cord blood beta clonotypes showed. Out-of-frame alpha sequences common to twins were enriched for low generation probability.

The J segment lost 6 bases and the V segment lost 3 bases, leaving 3 bases of the junction unmatched. CDR1 is SEHNR and CDR2 is FQNEAQ in the germline V gene (reference sequence). The CDR3 consists of 16 residues. This clonotype was recorded many times. Its target is unknown. Each CDR3 protein gets one entry after TCRdb re-called the 5' RACE reads with MiXCR. The sample has 420,000 or so distinct CDR3 sequences; about 18% are singletons. This receptor was identified in a man aged 45-60 years in good health. V usage is TRBV7-9 and J usage is TRBJ2-1, with 15 bases aligning to TRBD2. The sample consisted of naive T cells sorted from blood. CDR3 sequence reads: CASSFPGLAGGNEQFF. Written as DNA, the CDR3 is TGTGCCAGCAGCTTTCCGGGACTAGCGGGAGGCAATGAGCAGTTCTTC. The whole variable domain, remainder taken from reference TRBV7-9 and TRBJ2-1, is DTGVSQNPRHKITKRGQNVTFRCDPISEHNRLYWYRQTLGQGPEFLTYFQNEAQLEKSRLLSDRFSAERPKGSFSTLEIQRTEQGDSAMYLCASSFPGLAGGNEQFFGPGTRLTVL.